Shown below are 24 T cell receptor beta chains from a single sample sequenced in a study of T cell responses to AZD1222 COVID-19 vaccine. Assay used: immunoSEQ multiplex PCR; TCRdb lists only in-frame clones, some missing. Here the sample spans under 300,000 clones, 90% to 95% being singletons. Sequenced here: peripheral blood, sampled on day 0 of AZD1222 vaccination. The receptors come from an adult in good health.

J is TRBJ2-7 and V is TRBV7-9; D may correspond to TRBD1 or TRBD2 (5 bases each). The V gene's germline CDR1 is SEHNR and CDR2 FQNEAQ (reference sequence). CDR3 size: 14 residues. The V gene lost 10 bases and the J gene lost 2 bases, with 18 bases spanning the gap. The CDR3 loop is CATDTGTATYEQYF. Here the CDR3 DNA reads TGTGCCACCGACACCGGGACGGCAACCTACGAGCAGTACTTC.

The CDR3 DNA is TGTGCCAGCAGTGCTTCCTACGAGCAGTACTTC. Translation gives CASSASYEQYF. The rearrangement uses TRBV12-3 or TRBV12-4 and TRBJ2-7; D is unresolved. This CDR3 comprises 11 residues. V was shortened by 5 bases and J by 1 base, with 3 bases between the two germline ends.

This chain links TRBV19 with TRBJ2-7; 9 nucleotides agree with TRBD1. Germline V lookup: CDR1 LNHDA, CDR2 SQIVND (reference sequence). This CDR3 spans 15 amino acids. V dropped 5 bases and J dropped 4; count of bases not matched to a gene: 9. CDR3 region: CASSVRDRVPYEQYF. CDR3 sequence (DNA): TGTGCCAGTAGTGTGCGGGACAGGGTCCCTTACGAGCAGTACTTC. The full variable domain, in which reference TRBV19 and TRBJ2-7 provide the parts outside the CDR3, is DGGITQSPKYLFRKEGQNVTLSCEQNLNHDAMYWYRQDPGQGLRLIYYSQIVNDFQKGDIAEGYSVSREKKESFPLTVTSAQKNPTAFYLCASSVRDRVPYEQYFGPGTRLTVT.

The CDR3, as DNA: TGTGCCAGCAGCCAAGAGGGGGGAGGGGCGAGGGCTTTCTTT. As protein: CASSQEGGGARAFF. The chain combines TRBV3-1 (or the pseudogene TRBV3-2) with TRBJ1-1; D possibly corresponds to TRBD1 (5 bases). CDR1 and CDR2 (germline): LGHDT, YNNKEL (reference sequence). The V and J ends lost 0 bases and 11 bases respectively, with 16 bases between them. This CDR3 is 14 amino acids long.

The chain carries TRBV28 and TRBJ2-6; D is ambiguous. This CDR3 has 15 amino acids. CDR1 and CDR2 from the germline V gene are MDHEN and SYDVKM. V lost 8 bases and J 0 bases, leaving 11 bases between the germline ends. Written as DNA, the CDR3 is TGTGCCAGCCAGCTGGGCAGCTCTGGGGCCAACGTCCTGACTTTC. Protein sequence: CASQLGSSGANVLTF.

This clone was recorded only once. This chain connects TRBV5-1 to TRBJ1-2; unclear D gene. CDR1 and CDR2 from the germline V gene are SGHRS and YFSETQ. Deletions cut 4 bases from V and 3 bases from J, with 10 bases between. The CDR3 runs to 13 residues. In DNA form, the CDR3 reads TGCGCCAGCAGCCCCCGGGAGTACTATGGCTACACCTTC. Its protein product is CASSPREYYGYTF.

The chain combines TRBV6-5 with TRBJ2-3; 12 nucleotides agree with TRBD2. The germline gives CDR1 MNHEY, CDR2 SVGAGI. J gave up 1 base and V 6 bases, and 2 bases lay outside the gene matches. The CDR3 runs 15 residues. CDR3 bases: TGTGCCAGCAGGAGACTAGCGGGGGGCACAGATACGCAGTATTTT. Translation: CASRRLAGGTDTQYF.

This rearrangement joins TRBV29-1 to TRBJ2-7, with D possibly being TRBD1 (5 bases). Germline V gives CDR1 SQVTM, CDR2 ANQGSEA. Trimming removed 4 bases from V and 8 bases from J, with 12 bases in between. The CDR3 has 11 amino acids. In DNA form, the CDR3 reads TGCAGCGTTGGGGAAGGGGTCAAGCAGTACTTC. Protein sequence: CSVGEGVKQYF.

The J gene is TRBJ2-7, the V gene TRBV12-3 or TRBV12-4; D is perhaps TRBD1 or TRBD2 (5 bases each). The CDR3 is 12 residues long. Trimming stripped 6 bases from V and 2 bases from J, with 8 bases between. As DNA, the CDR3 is TGTGCCAGCAGGGGGACGACCTACGAGCAGTACTTC. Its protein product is CASRGTTYEQYF.

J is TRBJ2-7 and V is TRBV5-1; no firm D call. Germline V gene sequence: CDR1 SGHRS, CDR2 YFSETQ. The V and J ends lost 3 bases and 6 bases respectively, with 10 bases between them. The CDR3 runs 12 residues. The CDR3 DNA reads TGCGCCAGCAGCTCGATGGGTCTCGAGCAGTACTTC. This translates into CASSSMGLEQYF.

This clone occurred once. This CDR3 reads CASSQDFRYRGEQYF. CDR3 bases: TGTGCCAGCAGCCAAGATTTCAGGTACCGGGGAGAGCAGTACTTC. The chain recombines TRBV3-1 (or the pseudogene TRBV3-2) with TRBJ2-7, with a possible D match to TRBD2 (5 bases). The CDR3 is 15 amino acids. Germline V CDR1 and CDR2: LGHDT, YNNKEL (reference sequence). Trimming removed 0 bases at V and 7 bases at J, with 16 bases between.

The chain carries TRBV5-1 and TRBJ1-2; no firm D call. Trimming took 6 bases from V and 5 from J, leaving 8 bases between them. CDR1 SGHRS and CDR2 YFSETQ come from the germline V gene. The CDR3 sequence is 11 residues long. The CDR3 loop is CASKSLYGYTF. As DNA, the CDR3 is TGCGCCAGCAAGAGCCTTTATGGCTACACCTTC.

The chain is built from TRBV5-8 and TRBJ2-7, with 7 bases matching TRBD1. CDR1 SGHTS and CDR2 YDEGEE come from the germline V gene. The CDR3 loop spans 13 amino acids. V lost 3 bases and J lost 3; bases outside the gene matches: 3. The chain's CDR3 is CASSWDSGYEQYF. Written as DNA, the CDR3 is TGTGCCAGCAGCTGGGACAGCGGCTACGAGCAGTACTTC.

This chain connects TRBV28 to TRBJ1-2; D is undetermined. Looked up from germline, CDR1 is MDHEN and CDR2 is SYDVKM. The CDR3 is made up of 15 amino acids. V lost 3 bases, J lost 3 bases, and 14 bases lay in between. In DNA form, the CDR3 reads TGTGCCAGCAGTTTTAGGATTTGGGAATACTATGGCTACACCTTC. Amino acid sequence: CASSFRIWEYYGYTF.

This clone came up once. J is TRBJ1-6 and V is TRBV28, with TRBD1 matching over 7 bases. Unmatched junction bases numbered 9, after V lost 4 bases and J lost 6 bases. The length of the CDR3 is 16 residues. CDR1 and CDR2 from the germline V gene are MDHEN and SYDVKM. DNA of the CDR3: TGTGCCAGCAGTTCCGTCGAGGGGGCTCCTAATTCACCCCTCCACTTT. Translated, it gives CASSSVEGAPNSPLHF.

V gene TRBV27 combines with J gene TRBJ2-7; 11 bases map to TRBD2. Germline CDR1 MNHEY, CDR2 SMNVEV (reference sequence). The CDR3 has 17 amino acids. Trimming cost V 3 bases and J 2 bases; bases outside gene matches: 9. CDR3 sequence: CASSFILAGGGTYEQYF. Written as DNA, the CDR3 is TGTGCCAGCAGTTTTATCCTAGCGGGGGGAGGAACCTACGAGCAGTACTTC.

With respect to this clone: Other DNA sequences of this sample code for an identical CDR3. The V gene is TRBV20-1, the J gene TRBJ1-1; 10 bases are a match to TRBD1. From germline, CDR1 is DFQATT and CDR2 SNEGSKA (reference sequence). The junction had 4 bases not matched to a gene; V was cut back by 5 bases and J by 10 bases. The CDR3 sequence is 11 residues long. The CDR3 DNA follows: TGCAGTGCTTCCGGGACAGGGGCAGCTTTCTTT. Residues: CSASGTGAAFF.

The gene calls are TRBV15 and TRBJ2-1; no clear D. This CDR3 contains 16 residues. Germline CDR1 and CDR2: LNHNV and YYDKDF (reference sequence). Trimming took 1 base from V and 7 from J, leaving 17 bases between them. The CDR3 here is CATSRVVRSGGNEQFF. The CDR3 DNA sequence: TGTGCCACCAGCAGAGTCGTGAGATCCGGTGGAAATGAGCAGTTCTTC.

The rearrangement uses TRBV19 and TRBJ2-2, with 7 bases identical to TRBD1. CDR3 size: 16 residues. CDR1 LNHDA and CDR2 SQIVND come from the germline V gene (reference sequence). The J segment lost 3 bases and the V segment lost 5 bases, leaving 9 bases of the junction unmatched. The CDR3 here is CASSGGRDRYTGELFF. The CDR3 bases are TGTGCCAGTAGTGGAGGTCGGGACAGATACACCGGGGAGCTGTTTTTT.

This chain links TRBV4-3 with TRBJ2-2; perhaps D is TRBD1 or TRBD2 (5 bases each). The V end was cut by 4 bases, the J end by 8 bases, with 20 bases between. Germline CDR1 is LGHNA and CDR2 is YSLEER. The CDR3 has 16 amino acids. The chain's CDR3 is CASSLNGRDLRGELFF. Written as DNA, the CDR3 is TGCGCCAGCAGCCTTAACGGACGGGACCTTAGGGGGGAGCTGTTTTTT.

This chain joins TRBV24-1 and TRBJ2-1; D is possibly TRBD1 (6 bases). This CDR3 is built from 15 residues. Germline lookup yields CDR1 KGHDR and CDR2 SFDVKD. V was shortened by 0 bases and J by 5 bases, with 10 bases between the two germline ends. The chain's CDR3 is CATSDLTGSDNEQFF. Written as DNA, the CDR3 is TGTGCCACCAGTGATTTGACAGGGAGTGACAATGAGCAGTTCTTC.

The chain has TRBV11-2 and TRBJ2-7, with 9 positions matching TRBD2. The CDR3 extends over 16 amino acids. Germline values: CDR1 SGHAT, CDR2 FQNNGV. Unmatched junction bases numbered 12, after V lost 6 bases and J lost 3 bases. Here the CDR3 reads CASRRPGTSHYYEQYF. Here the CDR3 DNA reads TGTGCCAGCAGACGACCCGGGACTAGCCACTACTACGAGCAGTACTTC. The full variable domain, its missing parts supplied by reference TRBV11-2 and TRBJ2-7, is EAGVAQSPRYKIIEKRQSVAFWCNPISGHATLYWYQQILGQGPKLLIQFQNNGVVDDSQLPKDRFSAERLKGVDSTLKIQPAKLEDSAVYLCASRRPGTSHYYEQYFGPGTRLTVT.

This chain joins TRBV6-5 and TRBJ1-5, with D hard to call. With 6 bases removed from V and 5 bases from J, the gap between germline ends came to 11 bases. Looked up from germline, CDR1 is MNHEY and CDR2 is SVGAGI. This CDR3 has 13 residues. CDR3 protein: CASRHPRYQPQHF. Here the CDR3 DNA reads TGTGCCAGCAGGCACCCCCGATATCAGCCCCAGCATTTT.

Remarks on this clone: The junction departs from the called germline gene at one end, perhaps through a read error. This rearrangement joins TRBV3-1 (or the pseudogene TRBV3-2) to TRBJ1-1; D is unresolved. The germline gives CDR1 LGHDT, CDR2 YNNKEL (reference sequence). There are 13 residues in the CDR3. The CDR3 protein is CASSLAENTAAFF. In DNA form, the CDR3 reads TGTGCCAGCAGCCTGGCGGAGAACACTGCAGCTTTCTTT.